Listed below are T cell receptor beta chains from one sample, sequenced in a study of T-cell reconstitution after alpha-beta-depleted transplantation in children. One entry per CDR3 protein, called by TCRdb with MiXCR from the PCR reads. Here the sample spans 900,000 or so distinct CDR3 sequences, 15% to 20% being singletons. The material sequenced was PBMCs, mostly from graft donor cells, taken 360 days after TCRalphabeta/CD19-depleted stem cell transplant. These receptors originate from a male patient younger than 18 who had a stem cell transplant for acute lymphoblastic leukemia, so the T cells may come from the graft donor. CDR3s include the opening cysteine and the closing phenylalanine or tryptophan. Fields, in order: clone size, J gene, V gene, CDR3 protein. Size is stated for part of the rows, as once, few or many counts, or as a class when the clone is expanded.

few | TRBJ2-5 | TRBV6-5 | CASSYRQGKRGETQYF
many | TRBJ1-5 | TRBV4-2 | CASSHQADQPQHF
few | TRBJ1-1 | TRBV24-1 | CATSDSPQIEAFF
many | TRBJ2-1 | TRBV5-1 | CASSLIDYNEQFF
. | TRBJ2-2 | TRBV5-1 | CASSLRAQGVTGGYF
. | TRBJ2-7 | TRBV4-1 | CASSPEPLNYEQYF
. | TRBJ2-3 | TRBV11-1 | CASSYLRMDRGPTDTQYF
many | TRBJ2-1 | TRBV20-1 | CSAYTVEQFF
few | TRBJ1-1 | TRBV2 | CASFAGGNTEAFF
. | TRBJ2-1 | TRBV11-3 | CASSFKGWGNEQFF
few | TRBJ2-3 | TRBV5-1 | CASSLEQGRRTDTQYF
few | TRBJ1-3 | TRBV12-3/TRBV12-4 | CASSLGATGNTIYF
once | TRBJ2-7 | TRBV11-3 | CASSTPSGTNYEQYF
few | TRBJ2-7 | TRBV3-1 | CASSQGVDEQYF
. | TRBJ2-2 | TRBV24-1 | CATSFQEGCYDPGELFF
. | TRBJ2-7 | TRBV6-2/TRBV6-3 | CASSGQGHSYEQYF
. | TRBJ2-1 | TRBV5-1 | CASSLFRSTYNEQFF
many | TRBJ2-2 | TRBV29-1 | CSVGPHAGELFF
. | TRBJ2-1 | TRBV12-3/TRBV12-4 | CASSLYDSGANEQFF
many | TRBJ2-1 | TRBV7-6 | CASSFRGLAYNEQFF
. | TRBJ2-3 | TRBV20-1 | CSAQPQHRGGRDTQYF
many | TRBJ2-7 | TRBV20-1 | CSATGLYEQYF
many | TRBJ2-3 | TRBV15 | CATSSPGLARGTDTQYF
. | TRBJ1-5 | TRBV19 | CASSITGQNQPQHF
. | TRBJ2-2 | TRBV5-1 | CASSFRLAAAGGELFF
few | TRBJ2-2 | TRBV15 | CATSTYPDGELFF
few | TRBJ2-7 | TRBV29-1 | CSVEEASREQYF
many | TRBJ2-7 | TRBV4-1 | CASSFKWGPTSSYEQYF
few | TRBJ2-7 | TRBV5-6 | CASSPPGTGAYEQYF
. | TRBJ1-1 | TRBV12-3/TRBV12-4 | CASRTQRTVTNTEAFF
. | TRBJ2-7 | TRBV7-2 | CASSSKTGTYEQYF
. | TRBJ2-7 | TRBV25-1 | CASSGDTSYEQYF
. | TRBJ2-7 | TRBV3-1 | CASSQDRRGRGYEQYF
. | TRBJ2-1 | TRBV27 | CASSIPYYNEQFF
. | TRBJ1-6 | TRBV10-3 | CATTGQSSYNSPLHF
. | TRBJ2-1 | TRBV7-2 | CASSLPNRYQFF
few | TRBJ2-5 | TRBV6-1 | CASSSGAGFAETQYF
many | TRBJ2-1 | TRBV29-1 | CSAEAVSGRVNEQFF
. | TRBJ2-3 | TRBV5-1 | CASSPDMDTQYF
. | TRBJ1-2 | TRBV29-1 | CSVVEGAKGYTF
few | TRBJ1-3 | TRBV9 | CASSVGPSGGTGGNTIYF
. | TRBJ2-4 | TRBV27 | CASSLSGSSKNIQYF
. | TRBJ2-5 | TRBV2 | CASRFGHQETQYF
. | TRBJ2-7 | TRBV28 | CASSLAVDRGHEQYF
. | TRBJ1-2 | TRBV7-9 | CASSPRTGPGYTF
few | TRBJ2-7 | TRBV7-9 | CASTTGGNFYEQYF
. | TRBJ2-1 | TRBV4-1 | CASSPPGTGDPNEQFF
. | TRBJ1-1 | TRBV12-3/TRBV12-4 | CASSLRYGGGGNTEAFF
. | TRBJ2-1 | TRBV27 | CASSSRRGPVYNEQFF
few | TRBJ2-5 | TRBV10-2 | CASSEPPSETQYF
. | TRBJ2-1 | TRBV11-2 | CASSLDGGAGGLYNEQFF
. | TRBJ2-5 | TRBV7-8 | CASSLTSGVYQETQYF